This T cell receptor (beta chain) is from a study of T cell responses to AZD1222 COVID-19 vaccine. Study results and caveats: Spike-specific TCR breadth and depth were elevated following two AZD1222 doses. With dominance at 160-218 and 743-854, vaccine-associated CD4 TCRs spanned spike.

About this clone itself: Its target is not known.

Only in-frame clones appear in the TCRdb table, and some are missing; sequencing was by immunoSEQ multiplex PCR. This sample has 90,000 to 120,000 clones, with 90% to 95% found just once. Germline V gives CDR1 SGHAT, CDR2 FQNNGV. The CDR3 loop spans 14 amino acids. V lost 0 bases and J lost 4, with 9 bases in between. This clonotype was obtained from an adult who received the AZD1222 COVID-19 vaccine. Sequenced here: peripheral blood, sampled 28 days after the second AZD1222 dose. V is TRBV11-2 and J is TRBJ1-1; D not certain. The CDR3 loop is CASSLDRVSTEAFF. CDR3 DNA sequence: TGTGCCAGCAGCTTAGATCGGGTTAGCACTGAAGCTTTCTTT.